These T cell receptor beta chains were read from a single sample in a study of T cells in Graves' hyperthyroidism and ophthalmopathy. In TCRdb, the multiplex PCR reads were re-called with MiXCR into one record per CDR3 protein. This table holds hundreds of thousands of distinct CDR3 sequences, roughly 45% found once. The source material was peripheral blood or thyroid tissue (not recorded which). These receptor sequences come from an adult man with Graves' disease, either hyperthyroidism or ophthalmopathy (not recorded which). Both conserved end residues are part of each CDR3. D genes are given only for firm matches. Some rows have no size entry. The others give once, few or many, or a class for an expanded clone.

V: TRBV9; D: -; J: TRBJ1-3; size: -; DNA: TGTGCCAGCGGTAAGGTGTCGGGAAACACCGTATATTTT; CDR3: CASGKVSGNTVYF
V: TRBV12-5; D: -; J: TRBJ1-2; size: few; DNA: TGTGCTAGTGGTTCCCGGACCCTGGGCTACACCTTC; CDR3: CASGSRTLGYTF
V: TRBV7-9; D: -; J: TRBJ2-2; size: -; DNA: TGTGCCAGCAGCTTGGGGGGTCGGCAGGTGATCACCGGGGAGCTGTTTTTT; CDR3: CASSLGGRQVITGELFF
V: TRBV7-8; D: -; J: TRBJ2-5; size: few; DNA: TGTGCCAGCAGCTTAGTGCTTGGCGTCTCTGAGACCCAGTACTTC; CDR3: CASSLVLGVSETQYF
V: TRBV9; D: -; J: TRBJ1-2; size: few; DNA: TGTGCCAGCAGCAACAGTAGGCCGTACTATGGCTACACCTTC; CDR3: CASSNSRPYYGYTF
V: TRBV7-9; D: TRBD2; J: TRBJ2-7; size: -; DNA: TGTGCCAGCAGCTCCCCTGGACTAGCGGGGGGCTACGAGCAGTACTTC; CDR3: CASSSPGLAGGYEQYF
V: TRBV7-2; D: -; J: TRBJ1-1; size: few; DNA: TGTGCCAGCAGCTTCCTTGGACCGCGTGGTCGCGGCACTGAAGCTTTCTTT; CDR3: CASSFLGPRGRGTEAFF
V: TRBV7-8; D: -; J: TRBJ2-7; size: -; DNA: TGCGCCAGCAGCCAAGATGAAACTTATGGTAGTGAGCAGTACTTC; CDR3: CASSQDETYGSEQYF
V: TRBV20-1; D: -; J: TRBJ1-5; size: -; DNA: TGCAGTGCCCCCCCCCAAGGGGGTGGTCGCAATCAGCCCCAGCATTTT; CDR3: CSAPPQGGGRNQPQHF
V: TRBV12-3/TRBV12-4; D: -; J: TRBJ1-1; size: once; DNA: TGTGCCAGCAGTGATTATACCATGAACACTGAAGCTTTCTTT; CDR3: CASSDYTMNTEAFF
V: TRBV29-1; D: -; J: TRBJ1-6; size: once; DNA: TGCAGCGTTGCAGGGTTTGGAATAGGGTCACCCCTCCACTTT; CDR3: CSVAGFGIGSPLHF
V: TRBV29-1; D: TRBD1; J: TRBJ2-5; size: -; DNA: TGCAGCGTTGATCCCGGGCAGGGGGCTGTGACCCAGTACTTC; CDR3: CSVDPGQGAVTQYF
V: TRBV5-1; D: -; J: TRBJ1-3; size: few; DNA: TGCGCCAGCAGCTTGGCGGGAATCTCTGGAAACACCATATATTTT; CDR3: CASSLAGISGNTIYF
V: TRBV11-2; D: TRBD1; J: TRBJ2-5; size: -; DNA: TGTGCCAGCAGCTTGGGCAGGGGGCGATTGCGTGAAGGGACCCAGTACTTC; CDR3: CASSLGRGRLREGTQYF
V: TRBV5-1; D: -; J: TRBJ2-7; size: many; DNA: TGCGCCAGCAGCTTGATCGGGAACGAGCAGTACTTC; CDR3: CASSLIGNEQYF
V: TRBV7-9; D: TRBD2; J: TRBJ2-5; size: -; DNA: TGTGCCAGCAACTTAGTCCTAGCGGGGATACAAGAGACCCAGTACTTC; CDR3: CASNLVLAGIQETQYF
V: TRBV11-1; D: -; J: TRBJ1-1; size: -; DNA: TGTGCCAGCGGGAAAACAGGACTGTACACTGAAGCTTTCTTT; CDR3: CASGKTGLYTEAFF
V: TRBV5-1; D: -; J: TRBJ1-2; size: -; DNA: TGCGCCAGCAGCTTGGCCGGGGGTTCCTACGAGGCAGGGGGCTACACCTTC; CDR3: CASSLAGGSYEAGGYTF
V: TRBV5-5; D: -; J: TRBJ1-6; size: few; DNA: TGTGCCAGCAGCTGGCCGGACACTAATTCACCCCTCCACTTT; CDR3: CASSWPDTNSPLHF
V: TRBV29-1; D: -; J: TRBJ1-5; size: few; DNA: TGCAGCGTTGCGGATAATAGCAATCAGCCCCAGCATTTT; CDR3: CSVADNSNQPQHF